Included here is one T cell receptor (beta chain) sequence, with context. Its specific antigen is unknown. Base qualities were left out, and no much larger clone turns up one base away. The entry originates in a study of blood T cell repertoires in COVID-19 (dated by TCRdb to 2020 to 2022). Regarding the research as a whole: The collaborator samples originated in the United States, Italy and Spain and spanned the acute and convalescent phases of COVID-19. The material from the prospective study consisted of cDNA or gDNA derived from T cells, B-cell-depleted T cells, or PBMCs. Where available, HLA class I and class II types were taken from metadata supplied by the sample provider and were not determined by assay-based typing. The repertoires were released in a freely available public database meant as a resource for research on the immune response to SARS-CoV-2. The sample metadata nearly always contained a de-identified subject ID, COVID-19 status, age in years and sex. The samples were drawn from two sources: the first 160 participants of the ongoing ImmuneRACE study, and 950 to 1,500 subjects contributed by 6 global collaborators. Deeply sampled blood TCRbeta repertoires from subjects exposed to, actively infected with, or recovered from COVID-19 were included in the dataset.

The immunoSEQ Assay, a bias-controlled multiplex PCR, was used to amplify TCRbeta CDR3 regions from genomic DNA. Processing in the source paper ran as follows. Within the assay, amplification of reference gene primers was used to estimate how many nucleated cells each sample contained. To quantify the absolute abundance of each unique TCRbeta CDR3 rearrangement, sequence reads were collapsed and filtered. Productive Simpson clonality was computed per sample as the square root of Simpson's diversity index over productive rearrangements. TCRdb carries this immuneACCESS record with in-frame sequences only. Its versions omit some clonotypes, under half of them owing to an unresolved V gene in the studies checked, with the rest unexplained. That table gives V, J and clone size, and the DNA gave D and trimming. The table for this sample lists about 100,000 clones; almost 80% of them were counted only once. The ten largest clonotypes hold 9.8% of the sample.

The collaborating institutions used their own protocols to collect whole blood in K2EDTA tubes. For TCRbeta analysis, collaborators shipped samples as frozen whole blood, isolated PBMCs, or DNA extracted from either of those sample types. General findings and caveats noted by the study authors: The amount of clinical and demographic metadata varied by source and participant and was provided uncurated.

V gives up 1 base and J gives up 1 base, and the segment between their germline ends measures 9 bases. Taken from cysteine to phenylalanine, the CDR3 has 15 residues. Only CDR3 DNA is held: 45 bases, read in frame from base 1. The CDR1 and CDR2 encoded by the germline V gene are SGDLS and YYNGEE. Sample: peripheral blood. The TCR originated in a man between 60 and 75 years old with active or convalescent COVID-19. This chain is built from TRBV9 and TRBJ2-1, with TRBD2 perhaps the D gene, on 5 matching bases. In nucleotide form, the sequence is TGTGCCAGCAGCGTATTAGCGAAGTCCTACAATGAGCAGTTCTTC. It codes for CASSVLAKSYNEQFF.